Below, 10 T cell receptor beta chains from the same sample are listed, as sequenced in a study of T cell responses to AZD1222 COVID-19 vaccine. Generated by immunoSEQ multiplex PCR, the TCRdb table keeps only in-frame clones and is missing some. The repertoire holds approximately 180,000 clones, with about 88% as singletons. The sample consisted of peripheral blood, taken 28 days after the second AZD1222 dose. Every receptor here comes from an adult who received the AZD1222 COVID-19 vaccine.

The CDR3 sequence: CASHSSPFYNEQFF. The CDR3 DNA reads TGTGCCAGCCATTCGAGTCCATTCTACAATGAGCAGTTCTTC. V gene TRBV28 combines with J gene TRBJ2-1; no reliable D call. The V and J ends lost 8 bases and 3 bases respectively, with 14 bases between them. There are 14 residues in the CDR3. Germline V gene sequence: CDR1 MDHEN, CDR2 SYDVKM.

The rearrangement links TRBV6-5 to TRBJ2-7, with TRBD1 matching over 11 bases. This CDR3 contains 14 residues. Trimming cost V 4 bases and J 4 bases; bases outside gene matches: 3. Germline CDR1 MNHEY, CDR2 SVGAGI. The DNA of the CDR3 is TGTGCCAGCAGTTTAGGGACAGGGGGATACGAGCAGTACTTC. Translation gives CASSLGTGGYEQYF.

In its sample, this clone was seen a few times. This chain connects TRBV7-9 to TRBJ1-4; 9 bases line up with TRBD1. Looked up from germline, CDR1 is SEHNR and CDR2 is FQNEAQ (reference sequence). CDR3 length: 15 amino acids. With 5 bases clipped from V and 8 bases from J, the junction kept 9 bases outside the gene matches. DNA for the CDR3: TGTGCCAGCAGCCCCCAACAGGGGGCAGGGGAAAAACTGTTTTTT. Translating gives CASSPQQGAGEKLFF.

The chain uses TRBV6-6 and TRBJ1-5; maybe TRBD1 (6 bases). Germline V CDR1 and CDR2: MNHNY, SVGAGI (reference sequence). Trimming pared 7 bases from V and 0 bases from J, leaving 13 bases between. This CDR3 spans 15 amino acids. The DNA for the CDR3 is TGTGCCAGCACCCCCCAGGGGCCTAGCAATCAGCCCCAGCATTTT. Protein sequence: CASTPQGPSNQPQHF.

This clone was counted between two and nine times. The chain recombines TRBV19 with TRBJ2-7, with TRBD1 as a possible D gene (6 bases). There are 14 residues in the CDR3. Trimming left V 0 bases short and J 4 bases short, with 10 bases between. The V gene's germline CDR1 is LNHDA and CDR2 SQIVND (reference sequence). CDR3 DNA sequence: TGTGCCAGTAGTATAGATGGGGGCCCGTACGAGCAGTACTTC. Encoded protein: CASSIDGGPYEQYF.

V gene TRBV7-2 combines with J gene TRBJ2-2; 7 nucleotides align to TRBD1. V dropped 5 bases and J dropped 1; count of bases not matched to a gene: 10. The CDR3 spans 17 residues. Germline CDR1 SGHTA, CDR2 FQGNSA. The CDR3 bases are TGTGCCAGCAGCGGGCGACAGGGTAGCTTGAACACCGGGGAGCTGTTTTTT. Translated: CASSGRQGSLNTGELFF.

The genes are TRBV19 and TRBJ1-6; weak D call: TRBD1 (5 bases). V dropped 1 base and J dropped 2 bases, with 15 bases sitting between them. Germline V CDR1 and CDR2: LNHDA, SQIVND (reference sequence). This CDR3 has 18 amino acids. The CDR3 sequence is CASSIVGTKSAYNSPLHF. The CDR3 DNA reads as TGTGCCAGTAGTATAGTTGGGACCAAGAGCGCCTATAATTCACCCCTCCACTTT.

The rearrangement joins TRBV5-5 to TRBJ1-2; D gene uncertain. The V gene's germline CDR1 is SGHKS and CDR2 YYEKEE (reference sequence). CDR3 length: 13 residues. Trimming removed 4 bases at V and 4 bases at J, with 11 bases between. This CDR3 is CASSPPVGYGYTF. CDR3 coding DNA: TGTGCCAGCAGCCCCCCCGTGGGCTATGGCTACACCTTC.

The V and J genes are TRBV27 and TRBJ2-3; D not resolved. Deletions cut 3 bases from V and 4 bases from J, with 14 bases between. Germline V lookup: CDR1 MNHEY, CDR2 SMNVEV (reference sequence). The CDR3 extends over 15 amino acids. The CDR3 DNA is TGTGCCAGCAGTTTGATTGGTGTGGATGCAGATACGCAGTATTTT. Translation: CASSLIGVDADTQYF.

CDR3 residues: CASSLERTGELFF. In nucleotides, the CDR3 is TGTGCCAGCAGCTTAGAGCGCACCGGGGAGCTGTTTTTT. V and J are TRBV11-2 and TRBJ2-2; D is undetermined. This CDR3 region has 13 residues. The V and J ends lost 0 bases and 4 bases respectively, with 3 bases between them. Germline CDR1 and CDR2: SGHAT and FQNNGV.